Below, 27 T cell receptor beta chains from the same sample are listed, as sequenced in a study of response to subunit inactivated influenza vaccine. TCRdb re-derived calls from the RT-PCR reads in MiXCR, one entry per CDR3 protein. The repertoire includes roughly 700,000 distinct CDR3 sequences, approximately 15% of them detected once, and 11% sits in the top ten. This specimen consisted of PBMCs from blood, obtained 11 to 12 days after vaccination. Receptors originate from a man in his forties or fifties who received an inactivated influenza vaccine.

The chain is built from TRBV5-1 and TRBJ2-2; D is uncertain. The V gene's germline CDR1 is SGHRS and CDR2 YFSETQ. The CDR3 sequence is 14 residues long. Between the trimmed V and J ends, which lost 0 bases and 7 bases, there was a span of 10 bases. CDR3 in DNA: TGCGCCAGCAGCTTGGATGGCTTTGGCGGGGAGCTGTTTTTT. Encoded protein: CASSLDGFGGELFF.

This clonotype occurred a few times. This rearrangement joins TRBV7-6 to TRBJ2-5; D not resolved. The CDR3 runs to 15 residues. The ends were cut back, 5 bases at V and 5 bases at J, with 18 bases in the middle. CDR1 is SGHVS and CDR2 is FNYEAQ in the germline V gene. The CDR3 bases are TGTGCCAGCAGCCTATTACCGGGTCCGGAGGAGACCCAGTACTTC. It codes for CASSLLPGPEETQYF.

The sample holds many counts of this clonotype. The rearrangement joins TRBV12-3 or TRBV12-4 to TRBJ2-2; D gene uncertain. Trimming took off 2 bases at V and 1 base at J, with 5 bases between the two ends. The length of the CDR3 is 14 residues. The DNA for the CDR3 is TGTGCCAGCAGTTTACAAGGGAACACCGGGGAGCTGTTTTTT. Its protein product is CASSLQGNTGELFF.

This clonotype was detected only a few times. The chain links TRBV5-6 to TRBJ2-3; 14 bases map to TRBD2. Germline V lookup: CDR1 SGHDT, CDR2 YYEEEE. V trimming: 0 bases; J trimming: 4 bases; junction bases outside the gene matches: 7. The CDR3 sequence is 18 residues long. This CDR3 reads CASSLGPPTSGRADTQYF. The CDR3 DNA follows: TGTGCCAGCAGCTTGGGACCCCCGACTAGCGGGAGGGCAGATACGCAGTATTTT.

This clonotype was seen ten or more times. CDR3 amino acids: CASRGLAGGSEQFF. The CDR3 coding sequence is TGTGCCAGCAGGGGACTAGCGGGAGGTAGTGAGCAGTTCTTC. The chain couples TRBV27 to TRBJ2-1, with 15 bases matching TRBD2. CDR1 MNHEY and CDR2 SMNVEV come from the germline V gene (reference sequence). This CDR3 is 14 amino acids long. Unmatched junction bases numbered 3, after V lost 6 bases and J lost 9 bases.

This clonotype turned up a few times. V is TRBV7-9 and J is TRBJ2-1, with D possibly TRBD2 on 7 matching bases. There are 16 residues in the CDR3. V dropped 1 base and J dropped 3 bases, with 13 bases sitting between them. Germline-derived CDR1 and CDR2 are SEHNR and FQNEAQ (reference sequence). The CDR3 loop reads CASSLETGLGYNEQFF. The CDR3 nucleotides are TGTGCCAGCAGCTTAGAGACAGGACTAGGCTACAATGAGCAGTTCTTC.

V is TRBV24-1 and J is TRBJ1-6; tentatively, D is TRBD1 (5 bases). The CDR3 has 13 residues. The V end was cut by 3 bases, the J end by 6 bases, with 5 bases between. Germline-derived CDR1 and CDR2 are KGHDR and SFDVKD. The DNA for the CDR3 is TGTGCCACCAGTGATGGGACTAATTCACCCCTCCACTTT. Amino acid sequence: CATSDGTNSPLHF.

The V and J genes are TRBV4-2 and TRBJ2-2; 8 positions match TRBD2. This CDR3 region has 16 residues. CDR1 LGHNA and CDR2 YNFKEQ come from the germline V gene. V was pared by 0 bases and J by 7 bases, with 7 bases of the junction left unmatched. The CDR3 protein is CASSQDGERESGELFF. Written as DNA, the CDR3 is TGTGCCAGCAGCCAAGATGGGGAGCGGGAGAGCGGGGAGCTGTTTTTT.

The V and J genes are TRBV11-2 and TRBJ2-7; D is undetermined. The CDR3 is 13 amino acids. Germline V gives CDR1 SGHAT, CDR2 FQNNGV. Trimming removed 2 bases from V and 4 bases from J, with 9 bases in between. For the CDR3, the DNA is TGTGCCAGCAGCTTACAACCGGTATACGAGCAGTACTTC. It is translated as CASSLQPVYEQYF.

This clonotype was seen a handful of times. Written as DNA, the CDR3 is TGTGCCAGCCGCCAGCTGGGGGCGGGAAGCACAGATACGCAGTATTTT. Residues: CASRQLGAGSTDTQYF. V is TRBV7-2 and J is TRBJ2-3; D possibly uses TRBD1 or TRBD2 (6 bases each). The CDR3 length is 16 residues. Per germline, CDR1 SGHTA and CDR2 FQGNSA. Between the trimmed V and J ends, which lost 8 bases and 0 bases, there was a span of 18 bases. Full variable domain (missing parts from reference TRBV7-2 and TRBJ2-3): GAGVSQSPSNKVTEKGKDVELRCDPISGHTALYWYRQSLGQGLEFLIYFQGNSAPDKSGLPSDRFSAERTGGSVSTLTIQRTQQEDSAVYLCASRQLGAGSTDTQYFGPGTRLTVL.

The genes are TRBV10-3 and TRBJ2-5; TRBD2 matches at 10 bases. The CDR3 sequence is 17 residues long. Germline lookup yields CDR1 ENHRY and CDR2 SYGVKD. J lost 2 bases, V lost 0 bases, and 6 bases had no gene match. CDR3 in DNA: TGTGCCATCAGTGAGTCTGCTAGCGGGAGCGGGCAAGAGACCCAGTACTTC. Amino acids: CAISESASGSGQETQYF.

This chain connects TRBV11-3 to TRBJ2-3; 10 bases line up with TRBD2. V shed 5 bases and J 1 base; nucleotides not matched to a gene: 21. CDR1 is SGHNT and CDR2 is YENEEA in the germline V gene. The CDR3 is 21 amino acids. The CDR3 DNA reads TGTGCCAGCAGCACGCTCCCCTTCCTAGCGGGAGTGAAGTTCGGCACAGATACGCAGTATTTT. Encoded protein: CASSTLPFLAGVKFGTDTQYF.

A few counts support this clonotype. The rearrangement links TRBV5-1 to TRBJ2-4; 8 positions agree with TRBD2. This CDR3 has 15 residues. V lost 1 base to trimming and J lost 7 bases; unmatched junction nucleotides: 7. Germline V gene data show CDR1 as SGHRS and CDR2 as YFSETQ. The CDR3, as DNA: TGCGCCAGCAGCTTGTACGGGGGGGCGGAGAACATTCAGTACTTC. It codes for CASSLYGGAENIQYF.

This clonotype was seen a handful of times. The V and J genes are TRBV12-3 or TRBV12-4 and TRBJ2-6, with no clear D. This CDR3 region has 13 residues. V shed 8 bases and J shed 0 bases, with 5 bases lying between them. As DNA, the CDR3 is TGTGCCAGCTTTTTCTCTGGGGCCAACGTCCTGACTTTC. Its protein is CASFFSGANVLTF.

This clonotype was picked up a small number of times. As DNA, the CDR3 is TGCAGCGTTGTTCTATTATTGGATGAGCAGTTCTTC. Translating it yields CSVVLLLDEQFF. The chain employs TRBV29-1 and TRBJ2-1; D gene unclear. Trimming cost V 4 bases and J 8 bases, with 12 bases left between them. CDR3 length: 12 residues. Per the germline V gene, CDR1 is SQVTM and CDR2 is ANQGSEA.

The table lists this clonotype with a few counts. CDR3 in amino acids: CASRLAGDQTQYF. As DNA, the CDR3 is TGTGCCAGCCGCCTAGCGGGAGATCAGACCCAGTACTTC. This chain uses TRBV7-9 with TRBJ2-5, with TRBD2 identical over 10 bases. The CDR3 sequence is 13 residues long. V lost 8 bases to trimming and J lost 6 bases; unmatched junction nucleotides: 6. Germline CDR1 reads SEHNR; CDR2 reads FQNEAQ (reference sequence).

There are a few counts of this clonotype. The rearrangement links TRBV6-2 or TRBV6-3 to TRBJ2-3; D unresolved. Germline V gene sequence: CDR1 MNHEY, CDR2 SVGEGT. Trimming removed 5 bases from V and 1 base from J, with 13 bases in between. The CDR3 runs to 15 residues. This CDR3 reads CASSPISRGTDTQYF. The CDR3 DNA reads as TGTGCCAGCAGTCCAATAAGTAGGGGCACAGATACGCAGTATTTT.

This clonotype was counted a single time. This chain links TRBV3-1 with TRBJ2-7; 9 bases map to TRBD1. The V segment lost 3 bases and the J segment 6 bases; nucleotides outside the gene matches: 9. CDR3 length equals 15 residues. Germline-derived CDR1 and CDR2 are LGHDT and YNNKEL (reference sequence). CDR3 sequence reads: CASSQQGQGMPEQYF. CDR3 DNA: TGTGCCAGCAGCCAGCAGGGACAGGGAATGCCCGAGCAGTACTTC.

This sequence joins TRBV6-1 and TRBJ2-3; 8 nucleotides agree with TRBD2. The junction had 23 bases not matched to a gene; V was cut back by 7 bases and J by 11 bases. CDR1 is MNHNS and CDR2 is SASEGT in the germline V gene. There are 17 residues in the CDR3. The CDR3 spells CASTATYSGGFRLGQYF. The CDR3 bases are TGTGCCAGCACCGCCACTTACAGCGGGGGCTTCCGATTAGGGCAGTATTTT.

This clonotype was seen only a few times. This chain joins TRBV20-1 and TRBJ1-4; a weak D match, TRBD1 (5 bases). The CDR3 length is 12 residues. V was clipped by 7 bases and J by 13 bases, with 19 bases between them. Germline loops: CDR1 DFQATT, CDR2 SNEGSKA (reference sequence). The CDR3: CSVGDRRKGLFF. CDR3 DNA: TGCAGTGTGGGGGACCGCCGAAAAGGACTGTTTTTT.

This clonotype was seen a handful of times. The rearrangement uses TRBV19 and TRBJ2-1, with no clear D. Germline CDR1 and CDR2: LNHDA and SQIVND (reference sequence). The CDR3 spans 9 residues. Trimming shortened V by 11 bases and J by 8 bases, and 7 bases separated the two germline ends. CDR3 residues: CAVLDEQFF. In DNA form, the CDR3 reads TGTGCCGTACTCGATGAGCAGTTCTTC.

V gene TRBV11-2 combines with J gene TRBJ1-2, with D maybe TRBD1 (5 bases). Germline lookup yields CDR1 SGHAT and CDR2 FQNNGV. The CDR3 totals 13 residues. Trimming pared 6 bases from V and 4 bases from J, leaving 12 bases between. The CDR3 DNA follows: TGTGCCAGCAGGTCTCCGGGACCCTATGGCTACACCTTC. It is translated as CASRSPGPYGYTF.

The rearrangement joins TRBV20-1 to TRBJ2-2, with TRBD1 matching over 9 bases. The germline CDR1 and CDR2 sequences are DFQATT and SNEGSKA (reference sequence). The V segment lost 7 bases and the J segment 1 base; nucleotides outside the gene matches: 7. This CDR3 spans 15 amino acids. The chain's CDR3 is CSGAAGQGNTGELFF. CDR3 DNA: TGCAGTGGGGCGGCGGGACAGGGGAACACCGGGGAGCTGTTTTTT.

This clonotype has just a few counts. The chain uses TRBV15 and TRBJ2-1; the match to TRBD2 covers 10 bases. The CDR3 has 15 residues. Germline CDR1 is LNHNV and CDR2 is YYDKDF (reference sequence). The ends lost 8 bases at V and 2 bases at J; junction bases unmatched: 6. CDR3 DNA: TGTGCCACCCTAATAGCGGGGGGCGCCTACAATGAGCAGTTCTTC. Translated, it gives CATLIAGGAYNEQFF.

CDR3 sequence: CASSLRQTNYGYTF. DNA for the CDR3: TGTGCCAGCAGCTTACGACAGACAAACTATGGCTACACCTTC. J is TRBJ1-2 and V is TRBV11-2, with D tentatively TRBD1 (5 bases). V was cut by 2 bases and J by 2 bases, with 9 bases left in between. Germline V gene data show CDR1 as SGHAT and CDR2 as FQNNGV. The CDR3 covers 14 residues.

The chain has TRBV2 and TRBJ2-7; D is possibly TRBD1 (6 bases). With 4 bases removed from V and 6 bases from J, the gap between germline ends came to 16 bases. Germline V gene lookup returns CDR1 SNHLY and CDR2 FYNNEI. CDR3 length: 14 amino acids. CDR3 in DNA: TGTGCCAGCAGTGTGGACAGTCTAGGTGGCGAGCAGTACTTC. Protein: CASSVDSLGGEQYF.

This clonotype was seen a handful of times. This chain links TRBV5-1 with TRBJ1-4; D gene uncertain. Trimming left V 0 bases short and J 6 bases short, with 9 bases between. Germline assignment: CDR1 SGHRS and CDR2 YFSETQ. This CDR3 is 14 amino acids long. The CDR3 here is CASSLDPGDEKLFF. CDR3 sequence (DNA): TGCGCCAGCAGCTTGGATCCTGGAGATGAAAAACTGTTTTTT. Full variable domain (rest looked up from reference TRBV5-1 and TRBJ1-4): KAGVTQTPRYLIKTRGQQVTLSCSPISGHRSVSWYQQTPGQGLQFLFEYFSETQRNKGNFPGRFSGRQFSNSRSEMNVSTLELGDSALYLCASSLDPGDEKLFFGSGTQLSVL.